The T cell receptor (beta chain) described here comes from a study of T cells in women clearing cervical HPV infection. The CDR3 runs to 13 residues. Germline assignment: CDR1 SGHVS and CDR2 FNYEAQ. As regards this clone: Its antigen is undetermined. The CDR3 goes on 3 residues after the read ends, and that part is filled in from the germline J gene.

Study-level points and caveats: It is unknown whether associations predate infection; no effector/memory or HPV-specific sorting. Repertoire richness, not evenness, was significantly elevated in CIN3+ cases versus controls. Controls had more TRBV6-7 (0.16%) than cases (approximately 0.11%). Unknown T-cell numbers per sample may underlie the richness differences.

Produced via immunoSEQ multiplex PCR; TCRdb's table is partial and in-frame only. Reported are fewer than 20,000 clones; the ten largest clones contain about 15%. The receptor's source is a woman aged 18 to 75 with a cervical HPV16 infection that either progressed to CIN3+ or cleared (not recorded which). The material sequenced was blood buffy coat. The rearrangement links TRBV7-6 to TRBJ1-2; D not certain. CDR3 bases read: TGTGCCAGCACGCGACACATTAACAATGAC. Translated: CASTRHINND. The CDR3 in full is CASTRHINNDYTF.